The 8 T cell receptor beta chains listed next were all sequenced from one sample in a study of blood T cells in healthy people across ages (dated by TCRdb to between 2014 and 2016). The library was made by 5' RACE. The sequencing machine was an Illumina HiSeq 2500. A second PCR of roughly 6 to 11 cycles was run with a J-beta primer mix and a sample-barcoded 5' primer. TCRdb took the public reads, trimmed them with fastp at Q25, ran MiXCR for clone calling and kept in-frame beta chains. Entries are consolidated by CDR3 protein sequence, retaining the most common genes and DNA. This sample comprises some 790,000 distinct CDR3 sequences, around 26% of them detected only once. In total, the top ten clones hold 17% of the sample. Sequencing was carried out using blood. The source is an elderly woman in good health.

This clonotype was seen a few times. V and J are TRBV12-3 or TRBV12-4 and TRBJ2-2; 7 bases are shared with TRBD1. This CDR3 spans 16 amino acids. J lost 0 bases, V lost 1 base, and 2 bases had no gene match. Written as DNA, the CDR3 is TGTGCCAGCAGTTTAGGGGGGACAGCGAACACCGGGGAGCTGTTTTTT. It codes for CASSLGGTANTGELFF.

This clonotype was counted many times. An end of the junction does not agree with germline; a read error may underlie this. The chain combines TRBV18 with TRBJ1-1, with a possible D match to TRBD1 (5 bases). The CDR3 sequence is 13 residues long. From germline, CDR1 is KGHSH and CDR2 LQKENI. The CDR3 region has the DNA TGCGCCAGCAGCCAGGGCAGCAACACTGAAGCTTTCTTT. It yields the protein CASSQGSNTEAFF. The full variable domain, completed using reference TRBV18 and TRBJ1-1, is NAGVMQNPRHLVRRRGQEARLRCSPMKGHSHVYWYRQLPEEGLKFMVYLQKENIIDESGMPKERFSAEFPKEGPSILRIQQVVRGDSAAYFCASSQGSNTEAFFGQGTRLTVV.

Many counts were recorded for this clonotype. V is TRBV29-1 and J is TRBJ1-2; D perhaps matches TRBD1 (5 bases). This CDR3 has 13 amino acids. Trimming left V 4 bases short and J 4 bases short, with 13 bases between. Germline V gives CDR1 SQVTM, CDR2 ANQGSEA. This chain's CDR3 is CSVAADILYGYTF. The CDR3 nucleotides read TGCAGCGTTGCTGCGGACATCCTCTATGGCTACACCTTC. Full variable domain (outside the CDR3, taken from reference TRBV29-1 and TRBJ1-2): SAVISQKPSRDICQRGTSLTIQCQVDSQVTMMFWYRQQPGQSLTLIATANQGSEATYESGFVIDKFPISRPNLTFSTLTVSNMSPEDSSIYLCSVAADILYGYTFGSGTRLTVV.

Only a few counts were recorded for this clonotype. V gene TRBV20-1 combines with J gene TRBJ2-2; 13 bases are shared with TRBD2. Trimming at V came to 0 bases and at J to 6 bases, leaving 7 bases not matched to a gene. The CDR3 length is 17 residues. The germline V gene encodes CDR1 DFQATT and CDR2 SNEGSKA (reference sequence). CDR3 DNA sequence: TGCAGTGCTAGAGATCTAACTAGCGGGGGGGCCGCCGGGGAGCTGTTTTTT. As protein: CSARDLTSGGAAGELFF.

The chain has TRBV30 and TRBJ1-1, with D possibly matching TRBD1 (6 bases). V was cut by 5 bases and J by 4 bases, with 23 bases left in between. The CDR3 has 16 amino acids. Germline-derived CDR1 and CDR2 are GTSNPN and SVGIG (reference sequence). The CDR3 DNA reads TGTGCCTGGGACCACTTCGGGGGGGGGCGAGGCACTGAAGCTTTCTTT. This translates into CAWDHFGGGRGTEAFF. The variable domain in full, with the rest retrieved from reference TRBV30 and TRBJ1-1, is SQTIHQWPATLVQPVGSPLSLECTVEGTSNPNLYWYRQAAGRGLQLLFYSVGIGQISSEVPQNLSASRPQDRQFILSSKKLLLSDSGFYLCAWDHFGGGRGTEAFFGQGTRLTVV.

This sequence joins TRBV6-1 and TRBJ2-1; D possibly corresponds to TRBD2 (6 bases). The J call may be mistaken, given a closer DNA end match to TRBJ2-7. Looked up from germline, CDR1 is MNHNS and CDR2 is SASEGT. This CDR3 contains 16 residues. The CDR3 nucleotides read TGTGCCAGCAGGACTAGTACCTCCTCCTCCTACAATGAGCAGTACTTC. Translation gives CASRTSTSSSYNEQYF.

This clonotype was seen ten or more times. The V gene is TRBV20-1, the J gene TRBJ2-3, with D unresolved. The CDR3 spans 16 residues. Trimming shortened V by 7 bases and J by 3 bases, and 23 bases separated the two germline ends. Germline V gives CDR1 DFQATT, CDR2 SNEGSKA (reference sequence). CDR3 nucleotide sequence: TGCAGTGTCAGACCCAAAATCTATCCGTTAACAGATACGCAGTATTTT. Translation gives CSVRPKIYPLTDTQYF.

This clonotype was observed a few times. This may be a read error, as it is one base from a much larger clone. The chain uses TRBV20-1 and TRBJ2-5; 9 nucleotides line up with TRBD1. V trimming: 5 bases; J trimming: 11 bases; junction bases outside the gene matches: 12. This CDR3 has 13 residues. Per the germline V gene, CDR1 is DFQATT and CDR2 is SNEGSKA (reference sequence). The CDR3 bases are TGCAGTGCTGAGGGACAGGGAGACAATGAGCAGTACTTC. Its translation: CSAEGQGDNEQYF.